This TCR beta chain was identified in a study of blood T cell repertoires in COVID-19. Overall study: Some COVID-19 samples were acute and others convalescent; all came from the United States, Italy and Spain. Sources were T cells, B-cell-depleted T cells, or PBMCs; the material itself was cDNA or gDNA.

Repertoires were generated with immunoSEQ multiplex PCR, while TCRdb's copy carries only in-frame clones and drops some. The sample consists of about 26,000 clones, 92% of them appearing once. The CDR3 consists of 14 residues. The germline V gene has CDR1 SGHRS and CDR2 YFSETQ. Trimming took 6 bases from V and 4 from J; bases not matched to a gene: 4. The chain employs TRBV5-1 and TRBJ2-2, with 9 bases aligning to TRBD1. Sequencing was performed on peripheral blood. This TCR was recovered from a human donor in a cohort sampled during active COVID-19. The CDR3 region is CASKTGGVTGELFF. CDR3 sequence (DNA): TGCGCCAGCAAAACAGGGGGCGTCACCGGGGAGCTGTTTTTT.